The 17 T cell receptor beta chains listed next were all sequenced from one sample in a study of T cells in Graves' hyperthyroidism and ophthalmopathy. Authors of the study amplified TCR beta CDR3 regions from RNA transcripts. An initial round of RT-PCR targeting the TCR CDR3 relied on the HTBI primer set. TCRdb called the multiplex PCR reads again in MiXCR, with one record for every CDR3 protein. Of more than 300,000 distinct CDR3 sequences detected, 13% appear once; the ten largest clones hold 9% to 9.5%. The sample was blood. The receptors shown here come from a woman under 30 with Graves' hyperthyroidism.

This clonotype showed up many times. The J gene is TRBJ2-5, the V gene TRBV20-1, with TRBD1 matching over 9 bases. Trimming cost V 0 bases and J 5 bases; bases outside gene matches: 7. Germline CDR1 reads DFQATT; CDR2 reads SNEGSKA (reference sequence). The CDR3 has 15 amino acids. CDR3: CSARDGGQGTETQYF. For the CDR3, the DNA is TGCAGTGCTAGAGATGGGGGACAGGGTACGGAGACCCAGTACTTC.

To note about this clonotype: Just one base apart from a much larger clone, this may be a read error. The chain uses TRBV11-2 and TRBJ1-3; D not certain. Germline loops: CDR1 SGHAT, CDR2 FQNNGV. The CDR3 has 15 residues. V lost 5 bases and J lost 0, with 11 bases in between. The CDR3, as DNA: TGTGCCAGCAGCGGCGGACGGAGCTCTGGAAACACCATATATTTT. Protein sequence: CASSGGRSSGNTIYF.

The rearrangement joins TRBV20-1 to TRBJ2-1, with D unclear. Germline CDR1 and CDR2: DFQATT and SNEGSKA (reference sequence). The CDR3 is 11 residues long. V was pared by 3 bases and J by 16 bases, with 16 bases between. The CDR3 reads CSARLTPRYFF. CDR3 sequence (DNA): TGCAGTGCTAGGCTCACCCCAAGATATTTCTTC.

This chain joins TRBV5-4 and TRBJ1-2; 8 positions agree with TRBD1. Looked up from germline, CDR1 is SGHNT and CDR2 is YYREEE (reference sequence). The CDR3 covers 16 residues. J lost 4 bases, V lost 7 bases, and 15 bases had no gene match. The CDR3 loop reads CASAWDTDRGPYGYTF. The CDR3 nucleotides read TGTGCCAGCGCCTGGGACACCGACAGGGGCCCCTATGGCTACACCTTC.

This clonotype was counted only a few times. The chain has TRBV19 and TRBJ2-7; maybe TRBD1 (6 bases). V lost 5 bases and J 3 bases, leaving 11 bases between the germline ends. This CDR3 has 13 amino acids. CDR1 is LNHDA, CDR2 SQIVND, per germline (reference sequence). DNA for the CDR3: TGTGCCAGTAGTTTAACAGGGATCTACGAGCAGTACTTC. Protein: CASSLTGIYEQYF.

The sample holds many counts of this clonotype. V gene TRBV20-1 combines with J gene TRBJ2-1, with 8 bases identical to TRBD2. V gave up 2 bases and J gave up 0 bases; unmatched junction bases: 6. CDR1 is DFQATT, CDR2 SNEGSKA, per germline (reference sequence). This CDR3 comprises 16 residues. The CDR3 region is CSARHLGLASYNEQFF. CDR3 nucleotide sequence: TGCAGTGCTAGACACCTAGGACTAGCCTCCTACAATGAGCAGTTCTTC.

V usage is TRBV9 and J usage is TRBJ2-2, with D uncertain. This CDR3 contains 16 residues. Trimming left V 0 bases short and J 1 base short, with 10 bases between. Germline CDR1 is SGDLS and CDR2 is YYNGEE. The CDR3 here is CASSVGNSLNTGELFF. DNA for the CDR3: TGTGCCAGCAGCGTAGGTAATTCCCTGAACACCGGGGAGCTGTTTTTT.

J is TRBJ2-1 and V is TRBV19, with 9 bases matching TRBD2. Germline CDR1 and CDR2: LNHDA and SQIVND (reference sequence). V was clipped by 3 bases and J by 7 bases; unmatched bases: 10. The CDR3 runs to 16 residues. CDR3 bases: TGTGCCAGTAGTATTGCGACTAGCGGTCTCTGGAATGAGCAGTTCTTC. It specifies CASSIATSGLWNEQFF.

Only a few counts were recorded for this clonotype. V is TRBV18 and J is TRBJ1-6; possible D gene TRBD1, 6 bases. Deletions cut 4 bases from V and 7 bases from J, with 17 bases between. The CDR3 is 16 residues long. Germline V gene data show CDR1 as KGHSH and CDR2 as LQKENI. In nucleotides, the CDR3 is TGTGCCAGCTCACGCCCGGACAGCAGACCGAATTCACCCCTCCACTTT. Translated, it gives CASSRPDSRPNSPLHF. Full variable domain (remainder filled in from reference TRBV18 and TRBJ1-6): NAGVMQNPRHLVRRRGQEARLRCSPMKGHSHVYWYRQLPEEGLKFMVYLQKENIIDESGMPKERFSAEFPKEGPSILRIQQVVRGDSAAYFCASSRPDSRPNSPLHFGNGTRLTVT.

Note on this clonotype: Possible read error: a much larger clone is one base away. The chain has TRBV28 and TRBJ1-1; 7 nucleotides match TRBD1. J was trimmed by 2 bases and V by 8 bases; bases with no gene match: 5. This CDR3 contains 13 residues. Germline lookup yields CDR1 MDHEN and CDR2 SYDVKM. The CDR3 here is CASLDRENTEAFF. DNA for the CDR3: TGTGCCAGCCTCGACAGGGAAAACACTGAAGCTTTCTTT.

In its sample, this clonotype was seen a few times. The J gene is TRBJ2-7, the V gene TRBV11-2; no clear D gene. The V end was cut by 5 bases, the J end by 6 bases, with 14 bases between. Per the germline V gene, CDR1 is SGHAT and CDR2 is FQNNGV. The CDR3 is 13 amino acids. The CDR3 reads CASSPGVRLEQYF. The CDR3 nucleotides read TGTGCCAGCAGCCCAGGCGTCAGGCTCGAGCAGTACTTC.

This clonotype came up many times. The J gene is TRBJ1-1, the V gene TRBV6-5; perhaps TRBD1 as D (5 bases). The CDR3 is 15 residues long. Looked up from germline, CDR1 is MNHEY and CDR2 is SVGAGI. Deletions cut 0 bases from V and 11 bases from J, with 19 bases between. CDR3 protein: CASSYSEQGGSGAFF. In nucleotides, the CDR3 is TGTGCCAGCAGTTACTCGGAGCAGGGAGGGTCTGGGGCTTTCTTT.

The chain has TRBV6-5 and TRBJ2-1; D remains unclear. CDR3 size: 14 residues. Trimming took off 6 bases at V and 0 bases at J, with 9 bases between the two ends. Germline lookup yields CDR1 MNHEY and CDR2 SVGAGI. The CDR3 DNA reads TGTGCCAGCAGCTACGGAAGCTCCTACAATGAGCAGTTCTTC. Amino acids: CASSYGSSYNEQFF.

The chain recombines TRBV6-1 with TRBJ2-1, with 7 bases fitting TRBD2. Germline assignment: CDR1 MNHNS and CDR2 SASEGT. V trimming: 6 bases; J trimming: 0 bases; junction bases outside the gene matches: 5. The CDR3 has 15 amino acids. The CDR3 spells CASSRLASSYNEQFF. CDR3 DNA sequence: TGTGCCAGCAGCCGACTAGCCAGCTCCTACAATGAGCAGTTCTTC.

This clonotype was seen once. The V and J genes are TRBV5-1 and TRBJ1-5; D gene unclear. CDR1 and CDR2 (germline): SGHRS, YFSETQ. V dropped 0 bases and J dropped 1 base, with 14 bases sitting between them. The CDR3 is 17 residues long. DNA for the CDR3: TGCGCCAGCAGCTTGGGACCCCTTAGTCGGAGCAATCAGCCCCAGCATTTT. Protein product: CASSLGPLSRSNQPQHF.

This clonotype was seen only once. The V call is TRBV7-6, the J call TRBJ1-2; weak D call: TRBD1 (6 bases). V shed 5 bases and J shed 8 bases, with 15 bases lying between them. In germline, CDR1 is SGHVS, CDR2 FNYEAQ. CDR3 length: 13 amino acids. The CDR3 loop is CASSPEQGSGYTF. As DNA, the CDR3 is TGTGCCAGCAGCCCCGAACAGGGTTCGGGCTACACCTTC.

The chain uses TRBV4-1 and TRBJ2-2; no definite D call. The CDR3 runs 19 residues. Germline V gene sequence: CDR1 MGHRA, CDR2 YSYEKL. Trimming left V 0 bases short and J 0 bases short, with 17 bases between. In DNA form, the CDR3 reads TGCGCCAGCAGCCAAGATACTGTACACATACCCGCGAACACCGGGGAGCTGTTTTTT. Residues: CASSQDTVHIPANTGELFF.